These 17 T cell receptor beta chains originate from one sample sequenced in a study of cytomegalovirus exposure and HLA in healthy donors (dated by TCRdb to about 2017). The method behind the library was the immunoSEQ multiplex PCR assay. The multiplex PCR relied on a mix of 60 forward primers for TCR Vbeta segments and 13 reverse primers for TCR Jbeta segments. TCRdb re-hosts the immuneACCESS table, in-frame sequences only. Its copies lack some clones; in the studies checked, an unresolved V gene accounts for under half of them, and the cause for the rest is not known. Within this sample are about 210,000 clones, with roughly 80% of them counted one time only. The ten largest account for approximately 2.9% of the sample. What was sequenced was PBMCs. Source of these receptors: a man younger than 45 in good health and CMV-seronegative.

The V and J genes are TRBV6-5 and TRBJ1-1; TRBD1 aligns across 7 bases. V lost 6 bases and J lost 6; bases outside the gene matches: 13. CDR3 length: 15 residues. The germline V gene has CDR1 MNHEY and CDR2 SVGAGI. The CDR3 reads CASRRLNRGQPEAFF. The CDR3 DNA follows: TGTGCCAGCAGGAGACTAAATAGGGGGCAGCCTGAAGCTTTCTTT.

V gene TRBV18 combines with J gene TRBJ1-2; 7 bases are a match to TRBD1. This CDR3 has 20 amino acids. V lost 3 bases and J lost 8; bases outside the gene matches: 27. CDR1 and CDR2 from the germline V gene are KGHSH and LQKENI. Here the CDR3 reads CASSPLAPPRGAEGAYGYTF. The CDR3 coding sequence is TGTGCCAGCTCACCTTTGGCACCCCCCAGGGGAGCGGAGGGGGCCTACGGCTACACCTTC.

The rearrangement uses TRBV11-2 and TRBJ1-1; the D is unclear. The ends were cut back, 3 bases at V and 3 bases at J, with 14 bases in the middle. Germline CDR1 reads SGHAT; CDR2 reads FQNNGV. This CDR3 contains 15 residues. DNA for the CDR3: TGTGCCAGCAGCTTTCTAAGGCCTCGGGACACTGAAGCTTTCTTT. Translation: CASSFLRPRDTEAFF.

The V gene is TRBV23-1, the J gene TRBJ2-7, with D possibly being TRBD2 (5 bases). TRBV23-1 is given ORF status, its function remaining uncertain. Trimming shortened V by 3 bases and J by 0 bases, and 12 bases separated the two germline ends. The CDR3 covers 15 residues. This CDR3 reads CASSHRHGVSYEQYF. Here the CDR3 DNA reads TGCGCCAGCAGTCATCGCCACGGGGTCTCCTACGAGCAGTACTTC.

CDR3 DNA: TGCGCCAGCAGCCTCAGAGGGGGGGGTCATGAGCAGTTCTTC. Amino acids: CASSLRGGGHEQFF. This sequence joins TRBV5-1 and TRBJ2-1; D is possibly TRBD2 (7 bases). The CDR3 length is 14 residues. V was shortened by 4 bases and J by 8 bases, with 16 bases between the two germline ends. CDR1 and CDR2 (germline): SGHRS, YFSETQ.

The chain employs TRBV5-4 and TRBJ1-1; D is ambiguous. Deletions cut 4 bases from V and 3 bases from J, with 13 bases between. Germline assignment: CDR1 SGHNT and CDR2 YYREEE (reference sequence). The length of the CDR3 is 14 residues. The CDR3, as DNA: TGTGCCAGCAGCGCCCCAAATACTTACACTGAAGCTTTCTTT. Protein: CASSAPNTYTEAFF.

The chain joins TRBV2 to TRBJ1-5; possibly TRBD1 for D (6 bases). Germline CDR1 is SNHLY and CDR2 is FYNNEI. Trimming took 4 bases from V and 4 from J, leaving 14 bases between them. The CDR3 is 15 residues long. Here the CDR3 reads CASSVIDRSNQPQHF. In DNA, the CDR3 is TGTGCCAGCAGTGTCATCGACAGGTCGAATCAGCCCCAGCATTTT.

This clone was picked up one time. The chain links TRBV6-5 to TRBJ1-6, with a weak D call TRBD1 (6 bases). CDR1 MNHEY and CDR2 SVGAGI come from the germline V gene. V was shortened by 7 bases and J by 4 bases, with 14 bases between the two germline ends. The CDR3 contains 15 residues. The CDR3: CASTLGQTYNSPLHF. For the CDR3, the DNA is TGTGCCAGCACCCTAGGACAGACTTATAATTCACCCCTCCACTTT.

This sequence joins TRBV5-1 and TRBJ2-3, with 16 bases lining up with TRBD2. The CDR3 is 16 residues long. Germline V lookup: CDR1 SGHRS, CDR2 YFSETQ. The V segment lost 0 bases and the J segment 9 bases; nucleotides outside the gene matches: 4. CDR3 sequence reads: CASSLAGTSGGETQYF. DNA of the CDR3: TGCGCCAGCAGCTTGGCCGGGACTAGCGGGGGGGAAACGCAGTATTTT. Filled out from reference TRBV5-1 and TRBJ2-3, the complete variable domain reads KAGVTQTPRYLIKTRGQQVTLSCSPISGHRSVSWYQQTPGQGLQFLFEYFSETQRNKGNFPGRFSGRQFSNSRSEMNVSTLELGDSALYLCASSLAGTSGGETQYFGPGTRLTVL.

The chain joins TRBV10-2 to TRBJ2-3; D remains unclear. Germline V lookup: CDR1 WSHSY, CDR2 SAAADI. There are 13 residues in the CDR3. Trimming left V 1 base short and J 4 bases short, with 6 bases between. CDR3 protein: CASSEFSSDTQYF. The CDR3 DNA is TGCGCCAGCAGTGAGTTCAGTTCAGATACGCAGTATTTT.

This clone was seen once. J is TRBJ1-6 and V is TRBV7-9; TRBD1 matches at 7 bases. The CDR3 sequence is 18 residues long. The V gene's germline CDR1 is SEHNR and CDR2 FQNEAQ (reference sequence). The trim removed 5 bases at V and 8 bases at J, leaving 18 bases unmatched. CDR3: CASSPIVTLRDRYSPLHF. Here the CDR3 DNA reads TGTGCCAGCAGCCCAATAGTGACCCTTCGGGACAGATATTCACCCCTCCACTTT. The full variable domain, its missing parts supplied by reference TRBV7-9 and TRBJ1-6, is DTGVSQNPRHKITKRGQNVTFRCDPISEHNRLYWYRQTLGQGPEFLTYFQNEAQLEKSRLLSDRFSAERPKGSFSTLEIQRTEQGDSAMYLCASSPIVTLRDRYSPLHFGNGTRLTVT.

A word on this clone: This CDR3 is also generated by other DNA sequences in the sample. This chain connects TRBV18 to TRBJ1-1; 10 bases align to TRBD1. V lost 2 bases and J lost 2; bases outside the gene matches: 2. The CDR3 loop spans 15 amino acids. Germline-derived CDR1 and CDR2 are KGHSH and LQKENI. The CDR3 DNA reads as TGTGCCAGCTCACCAGGGACAGGGGCCAACACTGAAGCTTTCTTT. Translated, it gives CASSPGTGANTEAFF.

The chain carries TRBV5-6 and TRBJ2-3; a weak D match, TRBD2 (6 bases). Per germline, CDR1 SGHDT and CDR2 YYEEEE. The CDR3 is 15 amino acids. Trimming took off 3 bases at V and 11 bases at J, with 22 bases between the two ends. The CDR3 nucleotides read TGTGCCAGCAGCTACTTTATCCCAGCCCAGGAGGGGCAGTATTTT. It is translated as CASSYFIPAQEGQYF.

CDR3 amino acids: CASSQEIYPPGTQYF. The CDR3 DNA reads TGCGCCAGCAGCCAAGAAATATATCCCCCCGGGACCCAGTACTTC. This chain links TRBV4-1 with TRBJ2-5; D unresolved. V gave up 0 bases and J gave up 7 bases, with 15 bases separating them. Germline V CDR1 and CDR2: MGHRA, YSYEKL. The CDR3 has 15 residues.

The chain employs TRBV19 and TRBJ1-5; D remains unclear. V was cut by 3 bases and J by 7 bases, with 4 bases left in between. Germline V gene lookup returns CDR1 LNHDA and CDR2 SQIVND (reference sequence). This CDR3 comprises 11 residues. Here the CDR3 DNA reads TGTGCCAGTAGTATGAGCCAGCCCCAGCATTTT. Protein product: CASSMSQPQHF.

The CDR3 region has the DNA TGTGCCATCAGTGAGTCGTTAGGGACTTCCTACGAGCAGTACTTC. This codes for CAISESLGTSYEQYF. The V and J genes are TRBV10-3 and TRBJ2-7, with D possibly being TRBD2 (6 bases). Germline V CDR1 and CDR2: ENHRY, SYGVKD. The CDR3 covers 15 residues. V was trimmed by 0 bases and J by 1 base, leaving 10 bases between them.

The chain employs TRBV29-1 and TRBJ1-2; 9 positions agree with TRBD1. CDR1 SQVTM and CDR2 ANQGSEA come from the germline V gene. This CDR3 has 14 amino acids. The ends lost 7 bases at V and 2 bases at J; junction bases unmatched: 8. CDR3: CSAITGGLNYGYTF. DNA for the CDR3: TGCAGCGCGATAACAGGGGGCCTGAACTATGGCTACACCTTC.